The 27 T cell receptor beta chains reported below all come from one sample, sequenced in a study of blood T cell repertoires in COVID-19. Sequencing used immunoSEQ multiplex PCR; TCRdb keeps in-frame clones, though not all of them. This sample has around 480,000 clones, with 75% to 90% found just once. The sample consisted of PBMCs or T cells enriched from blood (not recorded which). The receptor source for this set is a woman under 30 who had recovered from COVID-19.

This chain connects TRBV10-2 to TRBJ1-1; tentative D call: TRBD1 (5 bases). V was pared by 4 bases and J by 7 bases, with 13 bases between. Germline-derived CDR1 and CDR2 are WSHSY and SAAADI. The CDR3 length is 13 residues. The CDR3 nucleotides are TGCGCCAGCAGTGGAATTGGGGGGGGTGAAGCTTTCTTT. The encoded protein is CASSGIGGGEAFF.

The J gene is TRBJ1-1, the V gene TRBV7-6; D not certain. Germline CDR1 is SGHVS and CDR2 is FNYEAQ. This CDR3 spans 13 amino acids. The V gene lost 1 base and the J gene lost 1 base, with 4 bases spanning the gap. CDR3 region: CASSLGQNTEAFF. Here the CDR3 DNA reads TGTGCCAGCAGCTTAGGACAGAACACTGAAGCTTTCTTT.

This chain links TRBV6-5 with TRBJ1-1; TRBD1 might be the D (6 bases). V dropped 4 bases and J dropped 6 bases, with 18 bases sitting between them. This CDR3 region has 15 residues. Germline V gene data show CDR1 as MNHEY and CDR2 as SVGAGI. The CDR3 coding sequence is TGTGCCAGCAGTTTTAGTCAGGGGTTATGGGCTGAAGCTTTCTTT. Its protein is CASSFSQGLWAEAFF.

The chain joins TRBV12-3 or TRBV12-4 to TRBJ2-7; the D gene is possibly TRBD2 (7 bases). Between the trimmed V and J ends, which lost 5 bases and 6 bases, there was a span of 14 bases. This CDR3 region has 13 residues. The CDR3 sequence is CASSRGGASEQYF. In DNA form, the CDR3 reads TGTGCCAGCAGTAGGGGGGGGGCCTCCGAGCAGTACTTC.

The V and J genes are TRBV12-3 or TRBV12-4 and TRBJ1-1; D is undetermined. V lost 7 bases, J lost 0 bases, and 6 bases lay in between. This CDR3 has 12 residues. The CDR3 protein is CASISLNTEAFF. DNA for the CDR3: TGTGCCAGCATCTCCCTGAACACTGAAGCTTTCTTT.

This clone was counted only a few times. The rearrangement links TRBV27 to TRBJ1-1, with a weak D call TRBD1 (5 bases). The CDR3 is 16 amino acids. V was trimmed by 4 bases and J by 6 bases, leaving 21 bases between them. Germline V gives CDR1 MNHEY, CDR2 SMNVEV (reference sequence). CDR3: CASSSEPMDTGAEAFF. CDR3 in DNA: TGTGCCAGCAGTTCGGAACCCATGGACACTGGGGCTGAAGCTTTCTTT.

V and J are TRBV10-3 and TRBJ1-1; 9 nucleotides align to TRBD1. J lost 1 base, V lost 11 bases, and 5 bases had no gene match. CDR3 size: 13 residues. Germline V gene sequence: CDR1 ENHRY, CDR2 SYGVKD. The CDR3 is CAVWGQGNTEAFF. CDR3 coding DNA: TGTGCCGTTTGGGGACAGGGGAACACTGAAGCTTTCTTT.

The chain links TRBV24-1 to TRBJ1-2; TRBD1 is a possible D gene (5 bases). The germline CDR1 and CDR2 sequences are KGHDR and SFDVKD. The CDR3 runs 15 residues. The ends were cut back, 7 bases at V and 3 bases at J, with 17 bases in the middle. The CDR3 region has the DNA TGTGCCACCAGCTTTGTGGCAGGGCGCGACTATGGCTACACCTTC. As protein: CATSFVAGRDYGYTF.

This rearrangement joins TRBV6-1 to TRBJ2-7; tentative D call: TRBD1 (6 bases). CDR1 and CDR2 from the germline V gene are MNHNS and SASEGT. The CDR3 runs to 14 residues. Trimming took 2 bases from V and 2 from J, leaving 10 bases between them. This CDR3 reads CASSEYGQTYEQYF. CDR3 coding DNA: TGTGCCAGCAGTGAATATGGACAGACCTACGAGCAGTACTTC.

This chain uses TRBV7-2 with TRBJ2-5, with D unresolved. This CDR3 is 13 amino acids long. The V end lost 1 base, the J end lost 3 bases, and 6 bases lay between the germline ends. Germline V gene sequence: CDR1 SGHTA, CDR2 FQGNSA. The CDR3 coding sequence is TGTGCCAGCAGCTTAGTCTCTAAAGAGACCCAGTACTTC. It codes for CASSLVSKETQYF.

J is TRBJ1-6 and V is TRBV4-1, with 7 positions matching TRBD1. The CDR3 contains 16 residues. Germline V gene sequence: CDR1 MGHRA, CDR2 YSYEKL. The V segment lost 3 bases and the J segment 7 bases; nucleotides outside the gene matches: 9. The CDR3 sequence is CASSQDAQGTNSPLHF. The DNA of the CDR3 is TGCGCCAGCAGCCAGGACGCACAGGGGACCAATTCACCCCTCCACTTT.

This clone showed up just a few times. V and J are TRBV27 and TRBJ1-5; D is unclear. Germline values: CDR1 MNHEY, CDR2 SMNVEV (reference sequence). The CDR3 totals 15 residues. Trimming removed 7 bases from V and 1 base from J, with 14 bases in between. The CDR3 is CASTPGFGSNQPQHF. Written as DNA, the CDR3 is TGTGCCAGCACCCCGGGGTTTGGAAGCAATCAGCCCCAGCATTTT.

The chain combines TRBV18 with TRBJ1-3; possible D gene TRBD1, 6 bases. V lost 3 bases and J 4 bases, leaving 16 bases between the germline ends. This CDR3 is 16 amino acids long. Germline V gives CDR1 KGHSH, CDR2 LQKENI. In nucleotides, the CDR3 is TGTGCCAGCTCACCTGCCACAGGGTTCTCAGGAAACACCATATATTTT. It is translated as CASSPATGFSGNTIYF. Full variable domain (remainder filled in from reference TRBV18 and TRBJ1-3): NAGVMQNPRHLVRRRGQEARLRCSPMKGHSHVYWYRQLPEEGLKFMVYLQKENIIDESGMPKERFSAEFPKEGPSILRIQQVVRGDSAAYFCASSPATGFSGNTIYFGEGSWLTVV.

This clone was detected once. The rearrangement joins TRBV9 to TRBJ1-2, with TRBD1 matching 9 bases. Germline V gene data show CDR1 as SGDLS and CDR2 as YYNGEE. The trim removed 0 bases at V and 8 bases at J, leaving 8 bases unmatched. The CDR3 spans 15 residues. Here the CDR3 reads CASSVGNRGLDGYTF. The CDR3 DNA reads TGTGCCAGCAGCGTAGGGAACAGGGGGCTAGACGGCTACACCTTC.

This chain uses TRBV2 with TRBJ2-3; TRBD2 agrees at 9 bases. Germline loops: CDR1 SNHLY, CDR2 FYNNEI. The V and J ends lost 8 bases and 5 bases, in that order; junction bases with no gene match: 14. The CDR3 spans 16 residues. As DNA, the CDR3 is TGTGCCAGCGGAAGGCGGGGGGGCCGAGGTCTAGATACGCAGTATTTT. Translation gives CASGRRGGRGLDTQYF.

The CDR3 loop reads CASNTLQGNTGELFF. The DNA for the CDR3 is TGTGCCAGCAATACCTTACAGGGGAACACCGGGGAGCTGTTTTTT. The chain carries TRBV2 and TRBJ2-2, with D tentatively TRBD1 (6 bases). V was clipped by 7 bases and J by 1 base, with 13 bases between them. The CDR3 has 15 residues. Germline V gene lookup returns CDR1 SNHLY and CDR2 FYNNEI.

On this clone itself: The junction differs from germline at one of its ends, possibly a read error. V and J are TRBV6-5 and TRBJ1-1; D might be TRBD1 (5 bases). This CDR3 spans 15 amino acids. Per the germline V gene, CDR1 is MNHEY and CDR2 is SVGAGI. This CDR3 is CASKRLGRVNTEAFF. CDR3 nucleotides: TGTGCCAGCAAGAGATTGGGCAGGGTGAATACTGAAGCTTTCTTT.

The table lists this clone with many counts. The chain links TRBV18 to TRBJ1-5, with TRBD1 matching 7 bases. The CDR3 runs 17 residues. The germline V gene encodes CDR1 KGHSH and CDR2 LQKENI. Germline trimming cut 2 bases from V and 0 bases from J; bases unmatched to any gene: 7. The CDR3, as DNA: TGTGCCAGCTCACCAACCAGGGCAGGGGGTAGCAATCAGCCCCAGCATTTT. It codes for CASSPTRAGGSNQPQHF.

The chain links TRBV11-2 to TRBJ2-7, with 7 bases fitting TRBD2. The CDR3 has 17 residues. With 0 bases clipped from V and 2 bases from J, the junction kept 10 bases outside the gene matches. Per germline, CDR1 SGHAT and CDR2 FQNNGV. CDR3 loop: CASSLDYGRGLTYEQYF. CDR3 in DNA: TGTGCCAGCAGCTTAGATTATGGGAGGGGCCTCACCTACGAGCAGTACTTC. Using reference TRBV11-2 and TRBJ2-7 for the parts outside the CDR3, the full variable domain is EAGVAQSPRYKIIEKRQSVAFWCNPISGHATLYWYQQILGQGPKLLIQFQNNGVVDDSQLPKDRFSAERLKGVDSTLKIQPAKLEDSAVYLCASSLDYGRGLTYEQYFGPGTRLTVT.

The CDR3 sequence: CASSQVGLTGMSGNTIYF. CDR3 DNA sequence: TGCGCCAGCAGCCAAGTGGGACTAACAGGGATGTCTGGAAACACCATATATTTT. The chain links TRBV4-1 to TRBJ1-3; D is perhaps TRBD1 (6 bases). Germline loops: CDR1 MGHRA, CDR2 YSYEKL. The CDR3 is 18 amino acids. The V end lost 1 base, the J end lost 1 base, and 17 bases lay between the germline ends.

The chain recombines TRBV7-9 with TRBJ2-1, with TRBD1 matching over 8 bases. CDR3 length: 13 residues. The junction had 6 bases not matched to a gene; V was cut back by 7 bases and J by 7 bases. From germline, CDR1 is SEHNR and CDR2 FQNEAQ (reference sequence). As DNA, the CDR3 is TGTGCCAGCACCCCAGGGGGCGAAAATGAGCAGTTCTTC. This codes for CASTPGGENEQFF.

The CDR3 is CASSLTDNYGYTF. CDR3 DNA sequence: TGTGCCAGCAGTTTAACAGATAACTATGGCTACACCTTC. V is TRBV28 and J is TRBJ1-2; D not resolved. V was shortened by 2 bases and J by 1 base, with 5 bases between the two germline ends. This CDR3 is built from 13 residues. Germline V CDR1 and CDR2: MDHEN, SYDVKM.

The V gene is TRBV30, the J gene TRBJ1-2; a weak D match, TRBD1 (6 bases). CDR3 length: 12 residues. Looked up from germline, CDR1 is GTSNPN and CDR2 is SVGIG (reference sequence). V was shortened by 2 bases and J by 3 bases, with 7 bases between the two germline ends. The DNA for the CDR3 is TGTGCCTGGAGTAAGGGGGACTATGGCTACACCTTC. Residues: CAWSKGDYGYTF. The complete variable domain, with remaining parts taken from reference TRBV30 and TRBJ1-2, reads SQTIHQWPATLVQPVGSPLSLECTVEGTSNPNLYWYRQAAGRGLQLLFYSVGIGQISSEVPQNLSASRPQDRQFILSSKKLLLSDSGFYLCAWSKGDYGYTFGSGTRLTVV.

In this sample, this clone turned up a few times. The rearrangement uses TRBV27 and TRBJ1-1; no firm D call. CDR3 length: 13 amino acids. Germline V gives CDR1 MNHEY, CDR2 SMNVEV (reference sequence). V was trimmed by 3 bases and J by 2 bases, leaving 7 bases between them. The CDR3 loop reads CASSFFTNTEAFF. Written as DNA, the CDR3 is TGTGCCAGCAGTTTTTTCACTAACACTGAAGCTTTCTTT.

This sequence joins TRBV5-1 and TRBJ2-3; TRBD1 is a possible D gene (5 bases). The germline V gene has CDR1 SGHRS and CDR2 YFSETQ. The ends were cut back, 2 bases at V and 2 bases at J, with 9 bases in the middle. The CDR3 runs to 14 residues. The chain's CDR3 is CASSFGAYTDTQYF. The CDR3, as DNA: TGCGCCAGCAGCTTTGGGGCCTACACAGATACGCAGTATTTT.

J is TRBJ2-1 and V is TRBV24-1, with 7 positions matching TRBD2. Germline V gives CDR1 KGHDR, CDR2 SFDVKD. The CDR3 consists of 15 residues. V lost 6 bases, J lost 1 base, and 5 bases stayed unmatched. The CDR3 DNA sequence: TGTGCCACCAGTACTCCGGGGGGATCCTACAATGAGCAGTTCTTC. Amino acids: CATSTPGGSYNEQFF.

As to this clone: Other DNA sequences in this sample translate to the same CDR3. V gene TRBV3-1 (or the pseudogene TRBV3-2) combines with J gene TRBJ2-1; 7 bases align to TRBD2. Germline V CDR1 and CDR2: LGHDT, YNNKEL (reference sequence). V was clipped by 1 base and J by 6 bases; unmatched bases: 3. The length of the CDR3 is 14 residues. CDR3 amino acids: CASSQGRGSNEQFF. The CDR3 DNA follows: TGTGCCAGCAGCCAAGGGCGGGGGTCCAATGAGCAGTTCTTC.